The T cell receptor beta chain described here comes from a study of glioma-infiltrating T cells after dendritic cell vaccination. Across the whole study: The vaccine used monocyte-derived dendritic cells pulsed overnight with autologous tumor lysate.

Time point denoted: after dendritic cell vaccination, including at tumor progression/relapse. All glioblastoma patients lacked an isocitrate dehydrogenase mutation. Amplification used 60 V beta primers and 13 J beta primers. Using immunoSEQ multiplex PCR, the repertoire was profiled, and TCRdb retains in-frame clones only, with some absent. This table holds 100,000 or so clones, around 89% found once. The CDR3 is 16 residues long. CDR1 is KGHSH, CDR2 LQKENI, per germline. The trim removed 3 bases at V and 5 bases at J, leaving 12 bases unmatched. The source of this sequence is a human donor with glioblastoma. The sequencing here drew on blood, taken after dendritic cell vaccination. The chain employs TRBV18 and TRBJ2-5; 7 nucleotides line up with TRBD2. CDR3 in DNA: TGTGCCAGCTCACCTGTGGCTAGCGGAATCGGGGAGACCCAGTACTTC. It translates to CASSPVASGIGETQYF.